This T cell receptor (beta chain) was captured by sequencing in a study of blood T cells in healthy people across ages. The study, taken as a whole, reports: The long-lived group displayed more naive CD4+ cells, plus higher diversity, than the aged donors did.

The individuals who served as donors were healthy Caucasians living in Russia, aged about 6 to 95. Donors each provided 8 to 10 milliliters of peripheral blood. Deletions cut 2 bases from V and 2 bases from J, with 7 bases between. Germline V CDR1 and CDR2: SGHRS, YFSETQ. The CDR3 totals 14 residues. In its sample, this clonotype was seen a few times. Its target is unknown. Together with a sample-barcoded 5' primer, a J-beta primer mix was included in a second PCR lasting about 6 to 11 cycles. TCRdb itself ran the 5' RACE reads through MiXCR, one entry per CDR3 protein. Here the sample spans 1.5 million to 2 million distinct CDR3 sequences, about 31% being singletons.

Input material: blood. The V gene is TRBV5-1, the J gene TRBJ1-4, with D possibly TRBD1 on 5 matching bases. The receptor comes from a woman aged 30 to 39 in good health. The CDR3 region has the DNA TGCGCCAGCAGCTTATGGGGGACTAATGAAAAACTGTTTTTT. This codes for CASSLWGTNEKLFF.